This TCR beta chain was retrieved from a study of T cell clones after liver transplantation. About the study: Subjects received no induction therapy and standard immunosuppression until randomization at 12-24 months post-transplant.

This clone was seen once. Its antigen is still unknown. The CDR3 runs to 13 residues. The V gene's germline CDR1 is MNHNS and CDR2 SASEGT. Trimming took 3 bases from V and 2 from J, leaving 7 bases between them. Study conclusions and caveats: Graft donor-reactive T cells possibly entered the graft instead of undergoing deletion.

Repertoires were generated with immunoSEQ multiplex PCR, while TCRdb's copy carries only in-frame clones and drops some. The table shows around 70,000 clones, with approximately 92% occurring only once. The sample consisted of CD4+ T cells from blood, taken around 25 months after liver transplant. The V gene is TRBV6-1, the J gene TRBJ1-2, with no clear D. This clonotype originated in a human patient who received a liver transplant. A subset of T cells may come from the graft donor. As DNA, the CDR3 is TGTGCCAGCAGTGAGACGGGGAACTATGGCTACACCTTC. Its protein is CASSETGNYGYTF.